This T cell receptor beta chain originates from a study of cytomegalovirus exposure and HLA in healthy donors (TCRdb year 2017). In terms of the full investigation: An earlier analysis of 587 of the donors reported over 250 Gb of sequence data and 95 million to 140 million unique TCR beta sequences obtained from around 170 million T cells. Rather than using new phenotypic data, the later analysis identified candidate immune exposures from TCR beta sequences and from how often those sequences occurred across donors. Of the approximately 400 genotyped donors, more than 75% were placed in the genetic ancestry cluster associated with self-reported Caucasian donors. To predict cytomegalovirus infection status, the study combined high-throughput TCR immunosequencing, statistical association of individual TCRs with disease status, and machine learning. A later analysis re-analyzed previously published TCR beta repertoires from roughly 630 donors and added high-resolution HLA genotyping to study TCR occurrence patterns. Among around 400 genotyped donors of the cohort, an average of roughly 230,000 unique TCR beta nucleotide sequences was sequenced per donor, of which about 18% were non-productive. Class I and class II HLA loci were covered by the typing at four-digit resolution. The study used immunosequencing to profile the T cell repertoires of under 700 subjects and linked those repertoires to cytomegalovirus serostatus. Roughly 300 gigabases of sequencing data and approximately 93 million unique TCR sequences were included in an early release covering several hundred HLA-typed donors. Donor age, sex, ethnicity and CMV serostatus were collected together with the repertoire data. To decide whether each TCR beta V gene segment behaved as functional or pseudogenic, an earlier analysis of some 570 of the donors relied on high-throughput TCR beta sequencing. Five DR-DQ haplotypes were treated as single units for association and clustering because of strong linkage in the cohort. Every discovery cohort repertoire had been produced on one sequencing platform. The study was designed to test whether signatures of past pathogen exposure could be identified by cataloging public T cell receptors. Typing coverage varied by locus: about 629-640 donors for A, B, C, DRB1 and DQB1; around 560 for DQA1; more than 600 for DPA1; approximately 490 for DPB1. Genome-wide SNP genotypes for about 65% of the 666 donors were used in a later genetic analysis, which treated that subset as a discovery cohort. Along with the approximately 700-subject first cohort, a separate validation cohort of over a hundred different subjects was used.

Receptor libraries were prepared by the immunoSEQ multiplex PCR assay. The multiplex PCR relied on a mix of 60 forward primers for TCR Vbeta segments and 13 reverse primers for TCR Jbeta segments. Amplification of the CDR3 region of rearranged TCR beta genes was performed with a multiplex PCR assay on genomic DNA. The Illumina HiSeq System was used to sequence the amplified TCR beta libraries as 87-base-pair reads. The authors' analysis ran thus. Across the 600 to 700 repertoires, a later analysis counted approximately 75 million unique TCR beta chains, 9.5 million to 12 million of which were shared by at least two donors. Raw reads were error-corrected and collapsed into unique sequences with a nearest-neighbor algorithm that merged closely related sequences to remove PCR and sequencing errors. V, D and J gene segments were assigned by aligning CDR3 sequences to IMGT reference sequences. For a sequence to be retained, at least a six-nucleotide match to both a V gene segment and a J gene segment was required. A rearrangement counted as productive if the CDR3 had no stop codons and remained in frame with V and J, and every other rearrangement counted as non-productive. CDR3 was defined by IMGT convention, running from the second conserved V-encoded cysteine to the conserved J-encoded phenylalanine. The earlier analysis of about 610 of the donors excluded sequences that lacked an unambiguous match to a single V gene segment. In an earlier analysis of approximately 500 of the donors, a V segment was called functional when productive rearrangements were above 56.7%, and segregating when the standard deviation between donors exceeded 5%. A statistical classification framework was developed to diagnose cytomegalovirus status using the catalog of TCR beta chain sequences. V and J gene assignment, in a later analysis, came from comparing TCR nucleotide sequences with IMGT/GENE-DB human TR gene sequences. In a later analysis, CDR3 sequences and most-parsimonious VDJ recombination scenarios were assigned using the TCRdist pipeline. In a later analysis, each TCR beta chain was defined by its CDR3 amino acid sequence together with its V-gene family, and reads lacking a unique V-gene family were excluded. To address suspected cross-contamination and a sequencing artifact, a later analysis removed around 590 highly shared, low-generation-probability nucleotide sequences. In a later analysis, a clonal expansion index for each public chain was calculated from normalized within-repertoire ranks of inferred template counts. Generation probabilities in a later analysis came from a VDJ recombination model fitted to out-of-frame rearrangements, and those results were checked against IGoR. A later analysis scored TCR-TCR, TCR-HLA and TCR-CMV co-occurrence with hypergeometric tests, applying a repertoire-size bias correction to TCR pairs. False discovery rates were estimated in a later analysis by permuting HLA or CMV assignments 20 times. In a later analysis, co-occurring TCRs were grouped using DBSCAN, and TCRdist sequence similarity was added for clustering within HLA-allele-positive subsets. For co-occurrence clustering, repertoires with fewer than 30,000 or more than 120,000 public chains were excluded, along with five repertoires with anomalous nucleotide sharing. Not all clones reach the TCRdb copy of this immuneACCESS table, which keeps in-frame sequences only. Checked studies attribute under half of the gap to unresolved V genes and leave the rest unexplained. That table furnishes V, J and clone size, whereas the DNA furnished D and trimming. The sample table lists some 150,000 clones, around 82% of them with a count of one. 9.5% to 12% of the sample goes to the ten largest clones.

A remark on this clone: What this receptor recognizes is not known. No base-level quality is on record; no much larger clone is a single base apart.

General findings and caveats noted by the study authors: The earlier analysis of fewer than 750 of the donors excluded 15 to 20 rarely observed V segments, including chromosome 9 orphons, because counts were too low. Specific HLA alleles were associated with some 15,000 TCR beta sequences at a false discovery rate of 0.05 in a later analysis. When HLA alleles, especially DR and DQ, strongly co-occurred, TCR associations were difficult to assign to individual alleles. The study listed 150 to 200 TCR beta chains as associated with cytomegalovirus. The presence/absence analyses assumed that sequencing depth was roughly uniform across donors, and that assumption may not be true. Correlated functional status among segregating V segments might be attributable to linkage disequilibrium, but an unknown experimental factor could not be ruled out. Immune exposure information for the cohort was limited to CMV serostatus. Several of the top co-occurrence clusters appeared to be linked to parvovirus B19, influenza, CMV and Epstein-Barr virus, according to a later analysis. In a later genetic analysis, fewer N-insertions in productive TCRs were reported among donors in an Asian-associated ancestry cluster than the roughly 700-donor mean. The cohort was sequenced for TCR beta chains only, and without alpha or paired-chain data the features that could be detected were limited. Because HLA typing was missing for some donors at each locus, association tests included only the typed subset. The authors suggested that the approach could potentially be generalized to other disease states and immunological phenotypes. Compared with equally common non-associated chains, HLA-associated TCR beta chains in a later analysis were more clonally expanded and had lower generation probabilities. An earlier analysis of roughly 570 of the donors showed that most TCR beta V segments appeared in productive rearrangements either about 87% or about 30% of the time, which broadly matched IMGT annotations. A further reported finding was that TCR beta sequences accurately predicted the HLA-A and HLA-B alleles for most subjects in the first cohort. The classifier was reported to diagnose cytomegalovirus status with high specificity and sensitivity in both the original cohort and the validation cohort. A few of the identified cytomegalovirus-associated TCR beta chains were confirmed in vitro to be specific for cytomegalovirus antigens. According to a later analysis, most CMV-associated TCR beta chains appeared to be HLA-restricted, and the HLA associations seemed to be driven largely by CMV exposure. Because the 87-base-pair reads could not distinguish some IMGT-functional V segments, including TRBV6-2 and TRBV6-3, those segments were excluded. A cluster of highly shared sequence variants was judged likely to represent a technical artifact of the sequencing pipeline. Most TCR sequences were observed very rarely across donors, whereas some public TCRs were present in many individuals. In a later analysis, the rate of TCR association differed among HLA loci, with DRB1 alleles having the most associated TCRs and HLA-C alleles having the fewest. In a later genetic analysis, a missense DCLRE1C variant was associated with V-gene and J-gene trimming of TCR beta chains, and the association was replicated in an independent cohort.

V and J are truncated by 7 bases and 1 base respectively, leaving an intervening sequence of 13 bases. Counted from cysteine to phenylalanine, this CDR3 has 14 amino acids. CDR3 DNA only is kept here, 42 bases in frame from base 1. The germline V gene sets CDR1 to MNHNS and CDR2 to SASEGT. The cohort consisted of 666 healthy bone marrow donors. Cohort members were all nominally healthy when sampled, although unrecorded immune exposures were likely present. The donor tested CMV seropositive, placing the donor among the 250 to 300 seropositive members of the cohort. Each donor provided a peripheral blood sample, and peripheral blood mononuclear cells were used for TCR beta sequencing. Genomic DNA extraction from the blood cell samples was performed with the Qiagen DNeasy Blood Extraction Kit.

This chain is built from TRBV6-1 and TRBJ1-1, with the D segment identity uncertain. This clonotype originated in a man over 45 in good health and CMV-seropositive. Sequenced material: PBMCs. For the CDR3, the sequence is CASTHPAGNTEAFF. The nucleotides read TGTGCCAGCACCCATCCCGCGGGGAACACTGAAGCTTTCTTT.